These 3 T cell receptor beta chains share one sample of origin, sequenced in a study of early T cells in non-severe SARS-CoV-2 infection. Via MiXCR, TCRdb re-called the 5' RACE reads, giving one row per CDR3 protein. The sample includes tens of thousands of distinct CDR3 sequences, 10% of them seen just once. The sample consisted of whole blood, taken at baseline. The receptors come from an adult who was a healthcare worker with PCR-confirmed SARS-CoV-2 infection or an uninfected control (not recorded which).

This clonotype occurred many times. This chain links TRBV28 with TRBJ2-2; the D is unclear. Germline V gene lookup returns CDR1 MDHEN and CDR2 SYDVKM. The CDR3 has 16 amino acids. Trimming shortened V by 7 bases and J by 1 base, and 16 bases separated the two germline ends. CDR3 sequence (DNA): TGTGCCAGCACCTCGTCCCCCCACAGGAACACCGGGGAGCTGTTTTTT. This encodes CASTSSPHRNTGELFF.

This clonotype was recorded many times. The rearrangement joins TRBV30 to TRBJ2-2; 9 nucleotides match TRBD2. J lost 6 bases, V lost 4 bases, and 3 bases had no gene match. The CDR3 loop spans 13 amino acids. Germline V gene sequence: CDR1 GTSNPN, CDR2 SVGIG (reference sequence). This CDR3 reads CAWTLAGAGELFF. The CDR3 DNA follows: TGTGCCTGGACATTAGCGGGAGCCGGGGAGCTGTTTTTT.

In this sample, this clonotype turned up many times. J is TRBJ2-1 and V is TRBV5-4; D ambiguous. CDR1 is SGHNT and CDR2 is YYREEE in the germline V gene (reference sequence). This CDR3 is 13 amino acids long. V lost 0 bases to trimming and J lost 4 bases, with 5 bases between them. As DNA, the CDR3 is TGTGCCAGCAGCTTGGCCAAATACAATGAGCAGTTCTTC. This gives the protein CASSLAKYNEQFF.